These 28 T cell receptor beta chains were all obtained from the same sample, sequenced in a study of T-cell reconstitution after alpha-beta-depleted transplantation in children. Unique molecular identifiers were incorporated during preparation of the TCRbeta library. TCRdb used MiXCR to reprocess the PCR reads, holding one entry per CDR3 protein. The sample includes some 200,000 distinct CDR3 sequences, 9.7% of them seen just once. The sample in question was PBMCs from the stem cell graft donor, obtained from the stem cell graft. Receptors were obtained from a human donor who donated a stem cell graft to a child with SCID.

This clonotype was seen at least ten times. This chain connects TRBV4-3 to TRBJ1-6; D is undetermined. This CDR3 contains 14 residues. Germline V gives CDR1 LGHNA, CDR2 YSLEER. Trimming took 3 bases from V and 5 from J, leaving 8 bases between them. The CDR3 bases are TGCGCCAGCAGCCACCAGGCAAATAATTCACCCCTCCACTTT. Its translation: CASSHQANNSPLHF.

In this sample, this clonotype turned up a few times. The chain is built from TRBV14 and TRBJ2-7; D is possibly TRBD2 (6 bases). CDR3 size: 14 residues. CDR1 and CDR2 (germline): SGHDN, FVKESK. V shed 4 bases and J shed 4 bases, with 14 bases lying between them. CDR3 bases: TGTGCCAGCAGCCCCCGACTAGTAGGGTACGAGCAGTACTTC. Its protein product is CASSPRLVGYEQYF.

This chain links TRBV20-1 with TRBJ2-5, with D possibly TRBD1 on 6 matching bases. This CDR3 has 13 amino acids. Germline V lookup: CDR1 DFQATT, CDR2 SNEGSKA (reference sequence). Trimming removed 6 bases at V and 2 bases at J, with 13 bases between. The CDR3, as DNA: TGCAGTGCGGAGACGGACAGACAAGAGACCCAGTACTTC. Its translation is CSAETDRQETQYF.

CDR3 residues: CAIRSRVAGAGQETQYF. CDR3 DNA: TGTGCCATCAGGTCTAGAGTTGCGGGGGCCGGCCAAGAGACCCAGTACTTC. The chain links TRBV10-3 to TRBJ2-5, with a tentative D call TRBD2 (7 bases). CDR3 length: 17 residues. Germline values: CDR1 ENHRY, CDR2 SYGVKD. V was shortened by 6 bases and J by 1 base, with 21 bases between the two germline ends.

This clonotype was seen ten or more times. The J gene is TRBJ1-3, the V gene TRBV5-1; the D gene is possibly TRBD1 (6 bases). Between the trimmed V and J ends, which lost 6 bases and 8 bases, there was a span of 18 bases. This CDR3 contains 14 residues. The germline V gene has CDR1 SGHRS and CDR2 YFSETQ. CDR3 region: CASNHGGLEDTIYF. CDR3 DNA: TGCGCCAGCAATCACGGGGGCCTAGAGGACACCATATATTTT. The entire variable domain, with the rest obtained from reference TRBV5-1 and TRBJ1-3, is as follows: KAGVTQTPRYLIKTRGQQVTLSCSPISGHRSVSWYQQTPGQGLQFLFEYFSETQRNKGNFPGRFSGRQFSNSRSEMNVSTLELGDSALYLCASNHGGLEDTIYFGEGSWLTVV.

This clonotype was found many times. The gene calls are TRBV5-1 and TRBJ1-1, with TRBD1 as a possible D gene (5 bases). V gave up 3 bases and J gave up 4 bases, with 13 bases separating them. In germline, CDR1 is SGHRS, CDR2 YFSETQ. This CDR3 has 14 amino acids. Here the CDR3 DNA reads TGCGCCAGCAGCTCGGACCCTGGGGGCACTGAAGCTTTCTTT. Translation gives CASSSDPGGTEAFF.

The chain recombines TRBV18 with TRBJ1-2, with TRBD1 matching 8 bases. Germline V gene lookup returns CDR1 KGHSH and CDR2 LQKENI. This CDR3 region has 16 residues. Trimming at V came to 3 bases and at J to 1 base, leaving 7 bases not matched to a gene. The CDR3 DNA sequence: TGTGCCAGCTCACCCGAGACAGGGGATCTTAACTATGGCTACACCTTC. Its protein product is CASSPETGDLNYGYTF. The whole variable domain, filled in from reference TRBV18 and TRBJ1-2, reads NAGVMQNPRHLVRRRGQEARLRCSPMKGHSHVYWYRQLPEEGLKFMVYLQKENIIDESGMPKERFSAEFPKEGPSILRIQQVVRGDSAAYFCASSPETGDLNYGYTFGSGTRLTVV.

This clonotype appeared many times. This chain joins TRBV7-3 and TRBJ2-3; D call uncertain. The CDR3 covers 14 residues. V was trimmed by 0 bases and J by 0 bases, leaving 4 bases between them. The germline V gene has CDR1 SGHTA and CDR2 FQGTGA. The CDR3 region has the DNA TGTGCCAGCAGCTTAACCCCTAGCACAGATACGCAGTATTTT. This encodes CASSLTPSTDTQYF.

The rearrangement links TRBV11-2 to TRBJ2-3, with a tentative D call TRBD2 (5 bases). The CDR3 is 14 amino acids. V was pared by 5 bases and J by 4 bases, with 13 bases between. Per the germline V gene, CDR1 is SGHAT and CDR2 is FQNNGV. The CDR3 sequence: CASSPGVLADTQYF. In DNA form, the CDR3 reads TGTGCCAGCAGCCCCGGGGTCTTAGCAGATACGCAGTATTTT.

This clonotype was counted many times. The rearrangement uses TRBV27 and TRBJ2-3; possible D gene TRBD1, 6 bases. The CDR3 runs 14 residues. Looked up from germline, CDR1 is MNHEY and CDR2 is SMNVEV (reference sequence). Trimming left V 2 bases short and J 6 bases short, with 12 bases between. In DNA form, the CDR3 reads TGTGCCAGCAGTTTAGGGGGCCGGTTGGATACGCAGTATTTT. This encodes CASSLGGRLDTQYF.

This clonotype occurred many times. J is TRBJ2-7 and V is TRBV3-1; D not certain. Trimming removed 1 base from V and 6 bases from J, with 10 bases in between. This CDR3 is 13 amino acids long. Germline V gives CDR1 LGHDT, CDR2 YNNKEL (reference sequence). CDR3 in amino acids: CASSQAGLSEQYF. The CDR3 DNA follows: TGTGCCAGCAGCCAAGCGGGTTTGTCCGAGCAGTACTTC.

The chain employs TRBV27 and TRBJ2-1, with 7 bases aligning to TRBD2. The ends lost 6 bases at V and 6 bases at J; junction bases unmatched: 8. The CDR3 has 14 residues. Per the germline V gene, CDR1 is MNHEY and CDR2 is SMNVEV (reference sequence). The CDR3 loop is CASRPAGAGNEQFF. The CDR3 nucleotides read TGTGCCAGCAGGCCGGCGGGAGCGGGCAATGAGCAGTTCTTC.

This clonotype has a handful of counts. This chain uses TRBV11-2 with TRBJ2-1; D perhaps matches TRBD1 (5 bases). Germline V CDR1 and CDR2: SGHAT, FQNNGV. Between the trimmed V and J ends, which lost 3 bases and 0 bases, there was a span of 9 bases. The CDR3 extends over 15 amino acids. CDR3 protein: CASSFKGLSYNEQFF. CDR3 coding DNA: TGTGCCAGCAGCTTTAAGGGGCTCTCCTACAATGAGCAGTTCTTC.

This clonotype was seen at least ten times. The chain links TRBV5-1 to TRBJ1-1; TRBD1 is a possible D gene (6 bases). V was trimmed by 2 bases and J by 4 bases, leaving 12 bases between them. Germline V gene lookup returns CDR1 SGHRS and CDR2 YFSETQ. The CDR3 runs 14 residues. The CDR3 bases are TGCGCCAGCAGCTTATCGACAGGTCGCACTGAAGCTTTCTTT. Amino acid sequence: CASSLSTGRTEAFF.

The chain combines TRBV20-1 with TRBJ1-1, with D unclear. Per germline, CDR1 DFQATT and CDR2 SNEGSKA (reference sequence). The V end lost 3 bases, the J end lost 0 bases, and 11 bases lay between the germline ends. The CDR3 runs 14 residues. For the CDR3, the DNA is TGCAGTGCTAGTAGAACCTTGATGAACACTGAAGCTTTCTTT. This codes for CSASRTLMNTEAFF.

The V and J genes are TRBV28 and TRBJ2-2; a possible D gene is TRBD1 (6 bases). CDR1 and CDR2 from the germline V gene are MDHEN and SYDVKM. V was clipped by 6 bases and J by 4 bases, with 9 bases between them. There are 13 residues in the CDR3. The CDR3 protein is CASRKQGTGELFF. CDR3 sequence (DNA): TGTGCCAGCAGGAAACAGGGCACCGGGGAGCTGTTTTTT.

This clonotype was counted many times. V gene TRBV6-2 or TRBV6-3 combines with J gene TRBJ1-5; 8 bases align to TRBD1. The CDR3 loop spans 15 amino acids. Germline CDR1 reads MNHEY; CDR2 reads SVGEGT. V shed 6 bases, J shed 2 bases, and the junction held 6 bases outside the gene matches. CDR3 sequence reads: CASRRQGQGNQPQHF. Here the CDR3 DNA reads TGTGCCAGCAGGCGACAGGGGCAGGGCAATCAGCCCCAGCATTTT.

This clonotype was counted at least ten times. The genes are TRBV7-8 and TRBJ2-7, with D perhaps matching TRBD1 (5 bases). This CDR3 has 16 amino acids. Germline V gives CDR1 SGHVS, CDR2 FQNEAQ. Trimming cost V 2 bases and J 0 bases, with 14 bases left between them. The DNA of the CDR3 is TGTGCCAGCAGCTTACGGGCAGGGCCCACCTCCTACGAGCAGTACTTC. Translating gives CASSLRAGPTSYEQYF.

This clonotype was seen at least ten times. The V gene is TRBV5-5, the J gene TRBJ2-5; no clear D. Trimming pared 2 bases from V and 5 bases from J, leaving 7 bases between. The germline V gene encodes CDR1 SGHKS and CDR2 YYEKEE (reference sequence). The CDR3 loop spans 12 amino acids. The CDR3 DNA sequence: TGTGCCAGCAGCTTTAAAGGGGAGACCCAGTACTTC. Its translation is CASSFKGETQYF.

This clonotype was recorded many times. This chain uses TRBV11-2 with TRBJ2-1; TRBD1 matches at 7 bases. The CDR3 contains 15 residues. The germline CDR1 and CDR2 sequences are SGHAT and FQNNGV. V lost 7 bases and J lost 4; bases outside the gene matches: 10. The CDR3 spells CASTLGAGGYNEQFF. CDR3 sequence (DNA): TGTGCCAGCACCCTTGGGGCAGGGGGATACAATGAGCAGTTCTTC.

This clonotype was recorded many times. The rearrangement uses TRBV20-1 and TRBJ2-7; TRBD2 matches at 9 bases. The length of the CDR3 is 17 residues. Looked up from germline, CDR1 is DFQATT and CDR2 is SNEGSKA (reference sequence). V lost 5 bases and J lost 4; bases outside the gene matches: 18. The CDR3 reads CSADPGLASQQGYEQYF. The CDR3 DNA sequence: TGCAGTGCTGACCCGGGACTAGCAAGTCAGCAGGGATACGAGCAGTACTTC.

This clonotype was seen ten or more times. The chain combines TRBV6-5 with TRBJ2-3; D might be TRBD2 (6 bases). V dropped 8 bases and J dropped 1 base, with 10 bases sitting between them. The germline V gene encodes CDR1 MNHEY and CDR2 SVGAGI. CDR3 length equals 13 residues. This chain's CDR3 is CASLGGGTDTQYF. The CDR3 DNA reads TGTGCCAGCTTAGGCGGGGGCACAGATACGCAGTATTTT.

This clonotype was observed many times. The chain uses TRBV12-3 or TRBV12-4 and TRBJ1-5, with D unclear. There are 15 residues in the CDR3. V lost 3 bases and J lost 0, with 9 bases in between. CDR3 DNA sequence: TGTGCCAGCAGTTTCGGGCAGTATAGCAATCAGCCCCAGCATTTT. Translation: CASSFGQYSNQPQHF.

This clonotype was seen more than once but under ten times. For the CDR3, the DNA is TGTGCCAGCAGGCAGGGGGGGCTCGAGCAGTACTTC. Translating it yields CASRQGGLEQYF. This chain connects TRBV2 to TRBJ2-7; tentatively, D is TRBD1 or TRBD2 (7 bases each). CDR1 is SNHLY and CDR2 is FYNNEI in the germline V gene. The CDR3 has 12 amino acids. The V gene lost 6 bases and the J gene lost 6 bases, with 12 bases spanning the gap.

In its sample, this clonotype was seen many times. CDR3: CATSCSCGEGNEQFF. The CDR3, as DNA: TGTGCCACCAGTTGTTCATGCGGTGAGGGCAATGAGCAGTTCTTC. This chain links TRBV24-1 with TRBJ2-1, with D maybe TRBD2 (5 bases). The CDR3 is 15 amino acids. Germline CDR1 is KGHDR and CDR2 is SFDVKD. The V end was cut by 6 bases, the J end by 6 bases, with 17 bases between.

This clonotype has at least ten counts. This chain uses TRBV5-1 with TRBJ2-2, with D perhaps matching TRBD1 or TRBD2 (6 bases each). The CDR3 length is 18 residues. V was trimmed by 1 base and J by 1 base, leaving 17 bases between them. Germline CDR1 reads SGHRS; CDR2 reads YFSETQ. Here the CDR3 reads CASSLSPAGHWNTGELFF. In DNA form, the CDR3 reads TGCGCCAGCAGCTTGAGCCCCGCGGGACACTGGAACACCGGGGAGCTGTTTTTT.

This clonotype was seen many times. The J gene is TRBJ1-2, the V gene TRBV12-3 or TRBV12-4; TRBD1 aligns across 7 bases. The CDR3 contains 15 residues. The junction had 6 bases not matched to a gene; V was cut back by 5 bases and J by 0 bases. The CDR3 sequence is CASSVTGVTNYGYTF. CDR3 in DNA: TGTGCCAGCAGTGTTACAGGGGTTACTAACTATGGCTACACCTTC.

This clonotype came up many times. V and J are TRBV5-5 and TRBJ1-5; TRBD1 aligns across 8 bases. V lost 4 bases to trimming and J lost 4 bases; unmatched junction nucleotides: 4. Per germline, CDR1 SGHKS and CDR2 YYEKEE (reference sequence). This CDR3 region has 14 residues. In DNA, the CDR3 is TGTGCCAGCAGCAGACAGGGGATTAATCAGCCCCAGCATTTT. Protein: CASSRQGINQPQHF.